Below, 24 T cell receptor beta chains from the same sample are listed, as sequenced in a study of T-cell reconstitution after alpha-beta-depleted transplantation in children. Preparation of the TCRbeta library involved a method that used unique molecular identifiers. One entry per CDR3 protein results from TCRdb running MiXCR on the PCR reads. The data contain 300,000 to 400,000 distinct CDR3 sequences, 15% to 20% of them singletons. Sequences were derived from PBMCs, mostly from graft donor cells, sampled 360 days after TCRalphabeta/CD19-depleted stem cell transplant. All receptors come from a male patient aged 2 to 9 who had a stem cell transplant for acute lymphoblastic leukemia, so the T cells may come from the graft donor.

This clonotype was detected many times. The rearrangement joins TRBV20-1 to TRBJ2-5; a possible D gene is TRBD1 (6 bases). The CDR3 is 14 amino acids. Germline assignment: CDR1 DFQATT and CDR2 SNEGSKA (reference sequence). V was clipped by 5 bases and J by 2 bases, with 15 bases between them. In DNA form, the CDR3 reads TGCAGTGCTTTACAGGGTTTCTCACAAGAGACCCAGTACTTC. Its translation: CSALQGFSQETQYF.

This clonotype has a handful of counts. The rearrangement links TRBV12-3 or TRBV12-4 to TRBJ2-5; 12 bases are shared with TRBD2. Unmatched junction bases numbered 15, after V lost 2 bases and J lost 5 bases. The CDR3 length is 19 residues. CDR3 loop: CASSLRGRLAGARRETQYF. DNA of the CDR3: TGTGCCAGCAGTTTAAGAGGGAGACTAGCGGGAGCACGACGGGAGACCCAGTACTTC.

This clonotype came up many times. The V gene is TRBV5-1, the J gene TRBJ2-3; the D is unclear. With 3 bases removed from V and 4 bases from J, the gap between germline ends came to 18 bases. The CDR3 is 16 amino acids. Germline assignment: CDR1 SGHRS and CDR2 YFSETQ. The CDR3 protein is CASSYSVGPSADTQYF. CDR3 DNA sequence: TGCGCCAGCAGCTACTCGGTAGGGCCCTCAGCAGATACGCAGTATTTT.

The V call is TRBV3-1, the J call TRBJ1-3, with D unclear. Germline-derived CDR1 and CDR2 are LGHDT and YNNKEL (reference sequence). The CDR3 covers 13 residues. V shed 4 bases and J shed 4 bases, with 8 bases lying between them. The chain's CDR3 is CASSRTGGNTIYF. In nucleotides, the CDR3 is TGTGCCAGCAGCCGGACGGGGGGAAACACCATATATTTT. The full variable domain, with the rest looked up from reference TRBV3-1 and TRBJ1-3, is DTAVSQTPKYLVTQMGNDKSIKCEQNLGHDTMYWYKQDSKKFLKIMFSYNNKELIINETVPNRFSPKSPDKAHLNLHINSLELGDSAVYFCASSRTGGNTIYFGEGSWLTVV.

This clonotype has a handful of counts. The chain links TRBV20-1 to TRBJ1-2, with D perhaps TRBD1 (6 bases). CDR1 and CDR2 (germline): DFQATT, SNEGSKA (reference sequence). Deletions cut 0 bases from V and 1 base from J, with 18 bases between. This CDR3 region has 17 residues. The CDR3 protein is CSARDPEWQGINYGYTF. CDR3 DNA: TGCAGTGCTAGAGATCCGGAGTGGCAGGGGATTAACTATGGCTACACCTTC.

For this clonotype: This may be a read error, as it is one base from a much larger clone. The J gene is TRBJ1-1, the V gene TRBV6-2 or TRBV6-3; tentatively, D is TRBD1 (6 bases). The CDR3 contains 14 residues. Germline V gene data show CDR1 as MNHEY and CDR2 as SVGEGT. The CDR3 protein is CASSYDRLNTQAFF. Here the CDR3 DNA reads TGTGCCAGCAGTTACGACAGGCTGAACACTCAAGCTTTCTTT.

The sample holds a few counts of this clonotype. V is TRBV29-1 and J is TRBJ2-7; a possible D gene is TRBD2 (5 bases). Trimming pared 1 base from V and 3 bases from J, leaving 10 bases between. The length of the CDR3 is 13 residues. CDR1 SQVTM and CDR2 ANQGSEA come from the germline V gene. CDR3 protein: CSVEGGSVYEQYF. The CDR3 bases are TGCAGCGTTGAAGGAGGGAGCGTCTACGAGCAGTACTTC.

The V gene is TRBV3-1, the J gene TRBJ2-1; D gene uncertain. The CDR3 has 13 residues. V lost 4 bases and J lost 3, with 7 bases in between. The germline CDR1 and CDR2 sequences are LGHDT and YNNKEL (reference sequence). This chain's CDR3 is CASSPRHYNEQFF. DNA of the CDR3: TGTGCCAGCAGCCCTCGACACTACAATGAGCAGTTCTTC.

The genes are TRBV11-2 and TRBJ2-1; D perhaps matches TRBD2 (6 bases). Germline CDR1 is SGHAT and CDR2 is FQNNGV. Trimming removed 3 bases from V and 0 bases from J, with 15 bases in between. The CDR3 loop spans 17 amino acids. In nucleotides, the CDR3 is TGTGCCAGCAGCTTGTGGGTAGGCGGGATCTCCTACAATGAGCAGTTCTTC. This gives the protein CASSLWVGGISYNEQFF.

The chain is built from TRBV28 and TRBJ2-7, with TRBD1 matching over 7 bases. The V gene end was trimmed by 3 bases and the J gene end by 1 base; junction bases not matched to a gene: 6. The CDR3 spans 15 residues. Germline V gene sequence: CDR1 MDHEN, CDR2 SYDVKM. CDR3 in DNA: TGTGCCAGCAGTTTCGGGCAGGGGGTTTCCTACGAGCAGTACTTC. This sequence encodes CASSFGQGVSYEQYF.

This rearrangement joins TRBV7-2 to TRBJ1-5; no firm D call. The CDR3 runs to 15 residues. Germline V gene lookup returns CDR1 SGHTA and CDR2 FQGNSA. V was pared by 2 bases and J by 2 bases, with 10 bases between. The DNA for the CDR3 is TGTGCCAGCAGCTTATTAGGCCCCCGCAATCAGCCCCAGCATTTT. Its protein product is CASSLLGPRNQPQHF.

The gene calls are TRBV7-6 and TRBJ2-7; D is uncertain. Deletions cut 5 bases from V and 4 bases from J, with 18 bases between. Germline V gene lookup returns CDR1 SGHVS and CDR2 FNYEAQ. The CDR3 runs to 15 residues. CDR3 sequence: CASSRGPGKTYEQYF. The CDR3 DNA reads as TGTGCCAGCAGCCGAGGCCCCGGAAAGACTTACGAGCAGTACTTC.

The sample holds a few counts of this clonotype. This rearrangement joins TRBV5-6 to TRBJ2-3; 9 positions match TRBD2. The CDR3 sequence is 19 residues long. Germline loops: CDR1 SGHDT, CDR2 YYEEEE. V lost 1 base to trimming and J lost 4 bases; unmatched junction nucleotides: 16. Here the CDR3 reads CASSLYEQGGRAGADTQYF. The CDR3 region has the DNA TGTGCCAGCAGCTTGTATGAGCAGGGCGGGAGGGCCGGCGCAGATACGCAGTATTTT.

Many counts were recorded for this clonotype. The chain joins TRBV28 to TRBJ1-2; D gene uncertain. V lost 1 base, J lost 8 bases, and 14 bases lay in between. Germline CDR1 MDHEN, CDR2 SYDVKM. The CDR3 runs to 14 residues. CDR3 sequence: CASSLYWLSEGYTF. The CDR3, as DNA: TGTGCCAGCAGTTTATATTGGTTATCGGAGGGCTACACCTTC.

V is TRBV27 and J is TRBJ2-1, with 9 nucleotides matching TRBD2. Trimming took 2 bases from V and 8 from J; bases not matched to a gene: 4. Germline CDR1 is MNHEY and CDR2 is SMNVEV (reference sequence). This CDR3 has 14 residues. The CDR3 DNA reads as TGTGCCAGCAGTTTAAGCGGGGGGCGGGATGAGCAGTTCTTC. It translates to CASSLSGGRDEQFF.

This clonotype was counted between two and nine times. The V call is TRBV15, the J call TRBJ2-1; D possibly corresponds to TRBD2 (6 bases). From germline, CDR1 is LNHNV and CDR2 YYDKDF (reference sequence). Trimming shortened V by 3 bases and J by 8 bases, and 11 bases separated the two germline ends. The CDR3 has 13 residues. Here the CDR3 reads CATSSAGEDEQFF. The CDR3 bases are TGTGCCACCAGCAGTGCTGGGGAGGATGAGCAGTTCTTC.

CDR3 in DNA: TGCAGCGCGGGCAGGGGAAGCACAGATACGCAGTATTTT. Protein: CSAGRGSTDTQYF. V is TRBV29-1 and J is TRBJ2-3, with TRBD1 as a possible D gene (6 bases). The V end was cut by 7 bases, the J end by 0 bases, with 11 bases between. The germline CDR1 and CDR2 sequences are SQVTM and ANQGSEA. This CDR3 has 13 amino acids.

This clonotype showed up just a few times. The chain joins TRBV12-3 or TRBV12-4 to TRBJ2-7; the match to TRBD2 covers 13 bases. V was clipped by 5 bases and J by 4 bases; unmatched bases: 5. The CDR3 runs to 15 residues. CDR3 in DNA: TGTGCCAGCAGTGGGCCGGGACTAGCGGGATACGAGCAGTACTTC. This encodes CASSGPGLAGYEQYF.

The chain is built from TRBV7-8 and TRBJ1-3, with no clear D. The CDR3 has 16 amino acids. The V end lost 2 bases, the J end lost 1 base, and 12 bases lay between the germline ends. Germline CDR1 SGHVS, CDR2 FQNEAQ. DNA of the CDR3: TGTGCCAGCAGCTTAAATGGAGGGAAGTCTGGAAACACCATATATTTT. Residues: CASSLNGGKSGNTIYF.

This rearrangement joins TRBV15 to TRBJ2-3, with D perhaps matching TRBD2 (5 bases). The CDR3 consists of 15 residues. Trimming took off 5 bases at V and 1 base at J, with 13 bases between the two ends. Per the germline V gene, CDR1 is LNHNV and CDR2 is YYDKDF (reference sequence). As DNA, the CDR3 is TGTGCCACCAGCCCTGCGGGCCCCGGCACAGATACGCAGTATTTT. Amino acids: CATSPAGPGTDTQYF. The complete variable domain, with remaining parts taken from reference TRBV15 and TRBJ2-3, reads DAMVIQNPRYQVTQFGKPVTLSCSQTLNHNVMYWYQQKSSQAPKLLFHYYDKDFNNEADTPDNFQSRRPNTSFCFLDIRSPGLGDTAMYLCATSPAGPGTDTQYFGPGTRLTVL.

There are a few counts of this clonotype. The chain recombines TRBV20-1 with TRBJ2-3; 11 bases are shared with TRBD2. The CDR3 has 15 residues. Germline CDR1 DFQATT, CDR2 SNEGSKA (reference sequence). Unmatched junction bases numbered 7, after V lost 6 bases and J lost 2 bases. The CDR3 bases are TGCAGTGCACCAACTAGCGGGAGTTACACAGATACGCAGTATTTT. It translates to CSAPTSGSYTDTQYF.

The table lists this clonotype with many counts. The rearrangement links TRBV4-1 to TRBJ2-1; D perhaps matches TRBD1 (6 bases). From germline, CDR1 is MGHRA and CDR2 YSYEKL. V was pared by 4 bases and J by 4 bases, with 11 bases between. The CDR3 is made up of 14 amino acids. The CDR3 here is CASSLKTGYNEQFF. The CDR3 DNA follows: TGCGCCAGCAGCCTGAAGACAGGTTACAATGAGCAGTTCTTC.

This clonotype occurred a few times. This chain links TRBV20-1 with TRBJ2-4; TRBD2 is a possible D gene (5 bases). CDR1 is DFQATT, CDR2 SNEGSKA, per germline (reference sequence). The germline V and J ends were trimmed by 8 bases and 8 bases, with 13 bases remaining between them. CDR3 size: 11 residues. CDR3 in amino acids: CSKGLRDIQYF. The CDR3 DNA reads as TGCAGTAAGGGCTTGCGGGACATTCAGTACTTC.

This clonotype came up a few times. The chain has TRBV30 and TRBJ2-3, with D uncertain. The V end was cut by 4 bases, the J end by 7 bases, with 12 bases between. Per germline, CDR1 GTSNPN and CDR2 SVGIG (reference sequence). The CDR3 contains 12 residues. CDR3 in amino acids: CAWTPIGNTQYF. The CDR3 region has the DNA TGTGCCTGGACCCCCATTGGAAATACGCAGTATTTT.